This TCR beta chain was captured by sequencing in a study of T cell repertoires in cytomegalovirus infection. Notes on the study in general: Identification of carriers of CMV plus the relevant HLA was achieved through cumulative public TCR beta family frequency.

Germline V gene sequence: CDR1 SSHAT, CDR2 FNYEAQ (reference sequence). V dropped 5 bases and J dropped 2; count of bases not matched to a gene: 12. This CDR3 contains 17 residues. A single record per CDR3 protein comes from TCRdb applying MiXCR to the reads. The data show about 120,000 distinct CDR3 sequences, with over 9.5% seen just once and 31% held by the top ten. This clonotype was seen many times. As yet, its antigen is unknown. This TCR was sampled from a human donor in good health (CMV status not recorded). Some clones in this sample may be carry-over from other donors' samples. Sequencing was performed on PBMCs, sequenced either directly or after in vitro stimulation (not recorded which). The chain is built from TRBV7-7 and TRBJ2-7, with TRBD2 identical over 10 bases. CDR3: CASSPLPPGLATYEQYF. CDR3 sequence (DNA): TGTGCCAGCAGCCCCCTGCCCCCGGGACTAGCGACCTACGAGCAGTACTTC.